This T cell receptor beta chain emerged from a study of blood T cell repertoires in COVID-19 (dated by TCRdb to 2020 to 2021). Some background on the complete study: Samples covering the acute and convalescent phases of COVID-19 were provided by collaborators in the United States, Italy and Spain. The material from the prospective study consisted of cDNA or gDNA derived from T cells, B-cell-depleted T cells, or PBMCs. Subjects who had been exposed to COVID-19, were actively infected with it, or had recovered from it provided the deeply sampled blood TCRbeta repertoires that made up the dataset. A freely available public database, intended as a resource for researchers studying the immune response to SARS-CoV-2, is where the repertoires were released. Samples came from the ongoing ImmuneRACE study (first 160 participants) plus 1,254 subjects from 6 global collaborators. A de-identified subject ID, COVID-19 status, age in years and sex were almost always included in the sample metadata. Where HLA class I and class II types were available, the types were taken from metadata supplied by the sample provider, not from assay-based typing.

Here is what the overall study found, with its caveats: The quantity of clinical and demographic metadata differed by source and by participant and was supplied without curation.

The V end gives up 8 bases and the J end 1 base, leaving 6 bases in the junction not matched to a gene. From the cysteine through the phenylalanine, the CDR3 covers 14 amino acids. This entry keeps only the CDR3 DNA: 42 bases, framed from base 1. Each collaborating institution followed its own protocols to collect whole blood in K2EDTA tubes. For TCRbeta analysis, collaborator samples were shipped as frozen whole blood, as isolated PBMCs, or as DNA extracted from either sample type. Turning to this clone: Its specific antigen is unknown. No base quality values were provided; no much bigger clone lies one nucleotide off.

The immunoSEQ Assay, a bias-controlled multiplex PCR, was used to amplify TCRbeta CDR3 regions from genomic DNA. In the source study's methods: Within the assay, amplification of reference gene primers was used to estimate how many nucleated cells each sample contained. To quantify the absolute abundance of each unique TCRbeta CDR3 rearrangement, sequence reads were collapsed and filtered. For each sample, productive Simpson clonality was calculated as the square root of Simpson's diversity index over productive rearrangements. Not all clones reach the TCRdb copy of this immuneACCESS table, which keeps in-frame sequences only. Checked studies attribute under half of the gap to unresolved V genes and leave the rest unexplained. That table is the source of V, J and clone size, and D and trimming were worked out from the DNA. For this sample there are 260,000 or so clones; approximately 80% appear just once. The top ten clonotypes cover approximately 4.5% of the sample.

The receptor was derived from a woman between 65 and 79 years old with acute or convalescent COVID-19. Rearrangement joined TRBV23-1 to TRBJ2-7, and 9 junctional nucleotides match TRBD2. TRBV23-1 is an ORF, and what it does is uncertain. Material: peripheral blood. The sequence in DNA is TGCGCCAGCCGCGGGGGGGAACTGTCCTACGAGCAGTACTTC. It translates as CASRGGELSYEQYF.